Each of the 13 T cell receptor beta chains below was sequenced from the same sample in a study of CD8 T cells in Susac syndrome. RNA amounts of roughly 0.45 to 1 ug underwent reverse transcription with random hexamers. TCRdb fed the immunoSEQ multiplex PCR reads into MiXCR, producing one record per CDR3 protein. The profile shows more than 75,000 distinct CDR3 sequences, roughly 93% of them singletons. The sequenced sample consisted of CD8+ T cells from PBMCs. The receptors were sampled from a human donor in good health.

This rearrangement joins TRBV6-5 to TRBJ1-1; no definite D call. Trimming took 2 bases from V and 0 from J, leaving 19 bases between them. The germline gives CDR1 MNHEY, CDR2 SVGAGI. The CDR3 contains 18 residues. CDR3 in amino acids: CASSYAGSRVGMNTEAFF. The DNA of the CDR3 is TGTGCCAGCAGTTACGCTGGGAGTCGGGTGGGCATGAACACTGAAGCTTTCTTT.

This clonotype was picked up one time. The rearrangement uses TRBV4-2 and TRBJ2-3; perhaps TRBD1 as D (6 bases). Looked up from germline, CDR1 is LGHNA and CDR2 is YNFKEQ. V was trimmed by 2 bases and J by 4 bases, leaving 16 bases between them. The CDR3 sequence is 16 residues long. Here the CDR3 reads CASSQLPLGTPDTQYF. CDR3 nucleotides: TGTGCCAGCAGCCAACTCCCCCTGGGGACACCAGATACGCAGTATTTT.

This clonotype showed up just once. The rearrangement links TRBV6-5 to TRBJ1-5; 9 bases are a match to TRBD1. This CDR3 comprises 13 residues. After removal of 6 bases from V and 7 bases from J, the junction contained 4 bases not matched to a gene. From germline, CDR1 is MNHEY and CDR2 SVGAGI. CDR3 amino acids: CASSRTGEQPQHF. As DNA, the CDR3 is TGTGCCAGCAGCAGGACAGGGGAACAGCCCCAGCATTTT.

V is TRBV27 and J is TRBJ2-7, with D perhaps TRBD1 (6 bases). This CDR3 contains 13 residues. CDR1 is MNHEY, CDR2 SMNVEV, per germline (reference sequence). The V end lost 7 bases, the J end lost 3 bases, and 13 bases lay between the germline ends. CDR3 in amino acids: CASTGTSNYEQYF. The CDR3 DNA is TGTGCCAGCACCGGGACATCGAACTACGAGCAGTACTTC.

This chain uses TRBV29-1 with TRBJ2-1; 10 bases fit TRBD2. CDR1 is SQVTM, CDR2 ANQGSEA, per germline. The CDR3 has 13 residues. V was clipped by 4 bases and J by 9 bases; unmatched bases: 6. The DNA of the CDR3 is TGCAGCGTTGGAGCGGGGGGGCCCGGTGAGCAGTTCTTC. Its protein is CSVGAGGPGEQFF.

The V and J genes are TRBV3-1 and TRBJ1-1, with D hard to call. The CDR3 extends over 11 amino acids. Trimming stripped 0 bases from V and 10 bases from J, with 6 bases between. The germline V gene encodes CDR1 LGHDT and CDR2 YNNKEL (reference sequence). For the CDR3, the DNA is TGTGCCAGCAGCCAAGAAGGTGGAGCTTTCTTT. Its translation is CASSQEGGAFF.

This chain connects TRBV12-3 or TRBV12-4 to TRBJ2-2; maybe TRBD2 (6 bases). This CDR3 contains 14 residues. Deletions cut 8 bases from V and 0 bases from J, with 10 bases between. Here the CDR3 reads CASDPGANTGELFF. In DNA form, the CDR3 reads TGTGCCAGCGATCCGGGGGCGAACACCGGGGAGCTGTTTTTT.

V and J are TRBV29-1 and TRBJ1-2, with 8 positions matching TRBD1. V lost 2 bases to trimming and J lost 5 bases; unmatched junction nucleotides: 10. Germline V gene lookup returns CDR1 SQVTM and CDR2 ANQGSEA. This CDR3 is built from 15 residues. The CDR3 protein is CSVEKGQGAGYGYTF. The CDR3 DNA follows: TGCAGCGTTGAAAAGGGGCAGGGGGCAGGATATGGCTACACCTTC.

The chain links TRBV5-6 to TRBJ2-7; a weak D match, TRBD2 (6 bases). The germline V gene has CDR1 SGHDT and CDR2 YYEEEE. CDR3 length equals 14 residues. Deletions cut 5 bases from V and 3 bases from J, with 15 bases between. CDR3 DNA sequence: TGTGCCAGCAGTTCCGGGACTGCTTTCTACGAGCAGTACTTC. Amino acid sequence: CASSSGTAFYEQYF.

The chain links TRBV19 to TRBJ2-5; D perhaps matches TRBD1 (6 bases). V was pared by 1 base and J by 5 bases, with 14 bases between. CDR1 LNHDA and CDR2 SQIVND come from the germline V gene (reference sequence). This CDR3 comprises 15 residues. DNA for the CDR3: TGTGCCAGTAGTATAGCGTCCAGGGGTCGGGAGACCCAGTACTTC. Translated, it gives CASSIASRGRETQYF.

The rearrangement links TRBV4-1 to TRBJ2-7; 9 bases match TRBD2. V lost 4 bases, J lost 4 bases, and 5 bases stayed unmatched. The CDR3 is 14 amino acids. Germline V lookup: CDR1 MGHRA, CDR2 YSYEKL. The CDR3 spells CASSRDSGSYEQYF. DNA for the CDR3: TGCGCCAGCAGCCGGGATAGCGGGAGTTACGAGCAGTACTTC.

The CDR3 loop reads CASTPREDNQPQHF. CDR3 sequence (DNA): TGTGCCAGCACCCCCAGGGAAGACAATCAGCCCCAGCATTTT. The chain recombines TRBV7-2 with TRBJ1-5; possibly TRBD1 for D (5 bases). The V gene lost 7 bases and the J gene lost 3 bases, with 13 bases spanning the gap. The CDR3 is 14 residues long. Germline CDR1 SGHTA, CDR2 FQGNSA.

The rearrangement joins TRBV7-2 to TRBJ2-3; 9 positions agree with TRBD1. V lost 4 bases and J lost 2; bases outside the gene matches: 7. In germline, CDR1 is SGHTA, CDR2 FQGNSA. The CDR3 has 16 amino acids. CDR3 protein: CASSSRQGGHTDTQYF. CDR3 bases: TGTGCCAGCAGCTCACGACAGGGGGGACACACAGATACGCAGTATTTT.